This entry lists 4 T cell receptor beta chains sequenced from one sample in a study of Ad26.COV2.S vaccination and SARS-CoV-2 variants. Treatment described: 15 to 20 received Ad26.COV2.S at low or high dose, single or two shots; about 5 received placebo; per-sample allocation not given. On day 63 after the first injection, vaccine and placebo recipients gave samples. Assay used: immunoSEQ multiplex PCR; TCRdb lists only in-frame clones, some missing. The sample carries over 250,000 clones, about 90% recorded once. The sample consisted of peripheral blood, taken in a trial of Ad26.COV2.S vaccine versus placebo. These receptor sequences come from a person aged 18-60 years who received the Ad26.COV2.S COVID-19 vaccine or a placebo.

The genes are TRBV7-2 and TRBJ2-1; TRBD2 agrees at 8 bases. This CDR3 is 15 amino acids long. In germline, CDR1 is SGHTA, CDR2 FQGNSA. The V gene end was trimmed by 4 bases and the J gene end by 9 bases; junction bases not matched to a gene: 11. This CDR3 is CASSSSRGLETEQFF. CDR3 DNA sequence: TGTGCCAGCAGCTCGTCGAGGGGACTAGAGACTGAGCAGTTCTTC.

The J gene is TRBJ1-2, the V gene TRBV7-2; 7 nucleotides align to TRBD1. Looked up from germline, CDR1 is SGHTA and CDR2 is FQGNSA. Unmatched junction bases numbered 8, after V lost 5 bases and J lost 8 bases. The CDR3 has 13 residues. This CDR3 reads CASSPDRDGGYTF. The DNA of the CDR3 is TGTGCCAGCAGCCCAGACAGGGACGGGGGCTACACCTTC.

In DNA, the CDR3 is TGTGCCAGCAGCTTACGGGGGGCCCAGCCCCAGCATTTT. As protein: CASSLRGAQPQHF. This sequence joins TRBV7-2 and TRBJ1-5, with D perhaps matching TRBD1 (6 bases). The CDR3 covers 13 residues. CDR1 and CDR2 (germline): SGHTA, FQGNSA. V dropped 2 bases and J dropped 7 bases, with 9 bases sitting between them.

The CDR3 region has the DNA TGTGCCAGTCGCCGGGGAAACACCATATATTTT. Translating it yields CASRRGNTIYF. The V call is TRBV9, the J call TRBJ1-3; no clear D. The germline V gene encodes CDR1 SGDLS and CDR2 YYNGEE. This CDR3 contains 11 residues. With 8 bases removed from V and 4 bases from J, the gap between germline ends came to 7 bases.